Here is one TCR beta chain with its context. Its antigen is not identified. The CDR3 consists of 15 residues. Germline CDR1 GTSNPN, CDR2 SVGIG (reference sequence). Trimming took 3 bases from V and 2 from J; bases not matched to a gene: 7. This sample was included in a study of siplizumab effects on memory and regulatory T cells. Study-wide results and caveats: A mean of about 69% of mappable alloreactive CD4+ clones were Treg-derived with siplizumab, compared with more than 25% in controls. Naive T cells appeared more varied than memory cells and looked like key alloresponse contributors. Whether proliferating Tregs in siplizumab cultures suppress was not functionally confirmed.

About 100,000 TCR templates underwent assay in each sample. Method: immunoSEQ multiplex PCR; TCRdb's copy keeps in-frame clones and lacks some. Of about 100,000 clones in the sample, more than 85% were seen once. The material sequenced was CD4+ T cells sorted from blood. The chain recombines TRBV30 with TRBJ2-3; 8 bases align to TRBD2. The receptor was isolated from a human donor in good health. Written as DNA, the CDR3 is TGTGCCTGGAGCCTTCCTAGCGGGTTCACAGATACGCAGTATTTT. This translates into CAWSLPSGFTDTQYF.